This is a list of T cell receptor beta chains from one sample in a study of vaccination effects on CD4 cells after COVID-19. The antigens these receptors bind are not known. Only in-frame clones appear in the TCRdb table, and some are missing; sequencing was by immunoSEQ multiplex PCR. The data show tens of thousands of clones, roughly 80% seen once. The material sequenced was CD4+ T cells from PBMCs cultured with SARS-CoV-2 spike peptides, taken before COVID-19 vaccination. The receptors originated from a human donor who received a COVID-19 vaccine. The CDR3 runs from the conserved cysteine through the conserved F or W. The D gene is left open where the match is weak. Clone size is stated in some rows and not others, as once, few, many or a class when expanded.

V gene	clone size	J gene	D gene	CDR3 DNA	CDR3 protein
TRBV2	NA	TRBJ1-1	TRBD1	TGTGCCAGCAGTGAAGACAGGGGATGGACTGAAGCTTTCTTT	CASSEDRGWTEAFF
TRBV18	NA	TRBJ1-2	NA	TGTGCCAGCTCACCATTGGGAGGGGTCGACTATGGCTACACCTTC	CASSPLGGVDYGYTF
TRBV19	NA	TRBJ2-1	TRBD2	TGTGCCAGTAGTAGGTCTAGCGGGGAATCTTACAATGAGCAGTTCTTC	CASSRSSGESYNEQFF
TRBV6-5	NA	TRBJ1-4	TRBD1	TGTGCCAGCAGTTACGACAGGGGATTTAATGAAAAACTGTTTTTT	CASSYDRGFNEKLFF
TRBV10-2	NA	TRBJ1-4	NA	TGCGCCAGTCGATCCCGGGCCTCTAATGAAAAACTGTTTTTT	CASRSRASNEKLFF
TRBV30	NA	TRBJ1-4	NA	TGTGCCTGGAGTAGGGGTTCGGTTGAAAAACTGTTTTTT	CAWSRGSVEKLFF
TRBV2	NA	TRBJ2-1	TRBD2	TGTGCCAGCAGTGAAAGACTAGCTGGTGAGCAGTTCTTC	CASSERLAGEQFF
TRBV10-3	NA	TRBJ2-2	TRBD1	TGTGCCATCAGTGCAGGGGGCCTGAACACCGGGGAGCTGTTTTTT	CAISAGGLNTGELFF
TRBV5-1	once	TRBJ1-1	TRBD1	TGCGCCAGCAGCCGGCAGACAGGGCTAAGTGAAGCTTTCTTT	CASSRQTGLSEAFF
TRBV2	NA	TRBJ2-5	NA	TGTGCCAGTGTTAAGGAGACCCAGTACTTC	CASVKETQYF
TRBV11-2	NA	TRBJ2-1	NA	TGTGCCAGCAGCCTCCGACGGGGGAGCTCCTACAATGAGCAGTTCTTC	CASSLRRGSSYNEQFF
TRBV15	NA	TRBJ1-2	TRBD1	TGTGCCACCAGCAGAGTGACAGGGAACTATGGCTACACCTTC	CATSRVTGNYGYTF
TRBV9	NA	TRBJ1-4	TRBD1	TGTGCCAGCAGCCCTACAGGGGACGTTAATGAAAAACTGTTTTTT	CASSPTGDVNEKLFF
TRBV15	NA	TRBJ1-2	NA	TGTGCCACCAGCGTTAACTATGGCTACACCTTC	CATSVNYGYTF
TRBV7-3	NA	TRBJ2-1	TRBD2	TGTGCCAGCAGCTTATTGGAGCGGGGGGGGTACAATGAGCAGTTCTTC	CASSLLERGGYNEQFF
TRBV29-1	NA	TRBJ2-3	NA	TGCAGCGCAGGACGGGACACAGATACGCAGTATTTT	CSAGRDTDTQYF
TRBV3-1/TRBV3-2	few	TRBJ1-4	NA	TGTGCCAGCAGCCAAGATGGGCCGGGGGGGCGGGAAAAACTGTTTTTT	CASSQDGPGGREKLFF
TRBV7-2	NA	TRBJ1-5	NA	TGTGCCAGCAGCTTGAACCCCCGGGGGGCTCCACAGGGTGATCGGCCCCAGCATTTT	CASSLNPRGAPQGDRPQHF
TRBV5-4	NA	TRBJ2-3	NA	TGTGCCAGCAGCCCTCCTAGCCCAGAACCAGATACGCAGTATTTT	CASSPPSPEPDTQYF
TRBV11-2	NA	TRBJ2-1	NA	TGTGCCAGCAGCTTCGCTCTCCAAGGCGAGCAGTTCTTC	CASSFALQGEQFF
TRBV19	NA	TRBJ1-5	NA	TGTGCCGTAAAAAAGGACGGCAATCAGCCCCAGCATTTT	CAVKKDGNQPQHF
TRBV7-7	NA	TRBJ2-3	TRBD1	TGTGCCAGCAGCCCAGGACAGGGAGGAGATACGCAGTATTTT	CASSPGQGGDTQYF
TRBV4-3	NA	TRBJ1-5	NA	TGCGCCAGCAGCCAAGATTTACCCGGGAATCAGCCCCAGCATTTT	CASSQDLPGNQPQHF